These 13 T cell receptor beta chains came from one sample sequenced in a study of naive and memory T cell subsets. Two oligonucleotides, mixed equimolar, formed the beta constant-region primer covering TRBC1 and TRBC2. TCRdb processed the UMI-ligation and nested PCR reads anew with MiXCR; each CDR3 protein has one entry. Of 21,000 or so distinct CDR3 sequences in the sample, approximately 10% were seen once. Sequences were obtained from central memory CD8+ T cells from blood. The receptors stem from a human donor in good health.

This clonotype was seen at least ten times. The chain employs TRBV4-3 and TRBJ1-2; maybe TRBD1 (6 bases). Germline V lookup: CDR1 LGHNA, CDR2 YSLEER. This CDR3 comprises 16 residues. V lost 3 bases and J 5 bases, leaving 19 bases between the germline ends. This CDR3 reads CASSQGGGSGLYGYTF. In nucleotides, the CDR3 is TGCGCCAGCAGCCAGGGGGGCGGATCAGGACTTTATGGCTACACCTTC.

This clonotype was picked up many times. The chain carries TRBV7-9 and TRBJ2-6, with a tentative D call TRBD2 (7 bases). Trimming stripped 5 bases from V and 2 bases from J, with 16 bases between. Germline V CDR1 and CDR2: SEHNR, FQNEAQ (reference sequence). The CDR3 extends over 17 amino acids. The CDR3 DNA reads as TGTGCCAGCAGCCAAGTCACGGGGGGCGCTGGGGCCAACGTCCTGACTTTC. This gives the protein CASSQVTGGAGANVLTF.

This clonotype was detected many times. The chain recombines TRBV28 with TRBJ2-2; 8 bases line up with TRBD2. V trimming: 2 bases; J trimming: 0 bases; junction bases outside the gene matches: 5. This CDR3 has 17 residues. In germline, CDR1 is MDHEN, CDR2 SYDVKM. CDR3 residues: CASSLIELAANTGELFF. The CDR3 region has the DNA TGTGCCAGCAGTTTAATTGAACTAGCGGCGAACACCGGGGAGCTGTTTTTT.

This clonotype was counted many times. The chain links TRBV27 to TRBJ1-5; TRBD1 might be the D (5 bases). V gave up 3 bases and J gave up 2 bases, with 11 bases separating them. This CDR3 is 15 amino acids long. Germline-derived CDR1 and CDR2 are MNHEY and SMNVEV (reference sequence). Written as DNA, the CDR3 is TGTGCCAGCAGTTTTGGGGGAATGGGCAATCAGCCCCAGCATTTT. Translated, it gives CASSFGGMGNQPQHF.

This clonotype has more than one count but fewer than ten. V usage is TRBV4-1 and J usage is TRBJ2-7; the D gene could be TRBD1 or TRBD2 (6 bases each). Trimming removed 1 base from V and 3 bases from J, with 16 bases in between. Germline values: CDR1 MGHRA, CDR2 YSYEKL. This CDR3 has 16 residues. The chain's CDR3 is CASSQGEGGVYYEQYF. DNA of the CDR3: TGCGCCAGCAGCCAAGGAGAGGGGGGAGTATACTACGAGCAGTACTTC.

This clonotype was detected many times. A read error may be the cause here, since a much bigger clone is one base away. The chain employs TRBV4-2 and TRBJ1-2; D ambiguous. This CDR3 contains 13 residues. V lost 6 bases, J lost 3 bases, and 11 bases lay in between. Germline V lookup: CDR1 LGHNA, CDR2 YNFKEQ. CDR3 sequence: CASRDARDYGYTF. The CDR3, as DNA: TGTGCCAGCAGAGATGCAAGGGACTATGGCTACACCTTC.

This clonotype was recorded many times. V gene TRBV28 combines with J gene TRBJ2-5, with D possibly matching TRBD1 (6 bases). Trimming cost V 10 bases and J 4 bases, with 16 bases left between them. CDR3 length equals 13 residues. From germline, CDR1 is MDHEN and CDR2 SYDVKM. The CDR3 region is CATERQGRETQYF. The CDR3 DNA sequence: TGTGCCACCGAAAGGCAGGGGAGAGAGACCCAGTACTTC.

This clonotype has only a few counts. The chain couples TRBV29-1 to TRBJ2-2; 11 bases line up with TRBD1. The junction had 3 bases not matched to a gene; V was cut back by 6 bases and J by 3 bases. Germline V gene sequence: CDR1 SQVTM, CDR2 ANQGSEA. The CDR3 extends over 14 amino acids. CDR3 in amino acids: CSVRGQGDTGELFF. The CDR3, as DNA: TGCAGCGTGAGGGGACAGGGGGACACCGGGGAGCTGTTTTTT.

This clonotype has ten or more counts. The chain is built from TRBV12-3 or TRBV12-4 and TRBJ2-5, with 12 bases identical to TRBD1. The V gene end was trimmed by 5 bases and the J gene end by 5 bases; junction bases not matched to a gene: 3. The CDR3 is made up of 14 amino acids. CDR3 protein: CASSGTGGRETQYF. The CDR3 coding sequence is TGTGCCAGCAGTGGGACAGGGGGCCGGGAGACCCAGTACTTC.

This clonotype was seen only a few times. The chain recombines TRBV9 with TRBJ2-3; D not resolved. This CDR3 contains 14 residues. The V gene's germline CDR1 is SGDLS and CDR2 YYNGEE. V was pared by 4 bases and J by 4 bases, with 13 bases between. The CDR3 sequence is CASSLSGSADTQYF. CDR3 coding DNA: TGTGCCAGCAGCCTAAGTGGGTCCGCAGATACGCAGTATTTT.

The chain is built from TRBV30 and TRBJ2-1; 11 bases match TRBD2. The trim removed 3 bases at V and 6 bases at J, leaving 10 bases unmatched. The CDR3 runs 16 residues. Germline assignment: CDR1 GTSNPN and CDR2 SVGIG (reference sequence). The CDR3 nucleotides read TGTGCCTGGAGGGCCCCTAGCGGGAGGCATGGCAATGAGCAGTTCTTC. Its translation: CAWRAPSGRHGNEQFF.

The V gene is TRBV20-1, the J gene TRBJ2-1; no definite D call. V dropped 3 bases and J dropped 10 bases, with 22 bases sitting between them. CDR1 is DFQATT, CDR2 SNEGSKA, per germline (reference sequence). CDR3 size: 15 residues. CDR3 in amino acids: CSARFERSPFREQFF. In DNA form, the CDR3 reads TGCAGTGCTAGGTTCGAACGATCGCCCTTCCGGGAGCAGTTCTTC.

The V call is TRBV11-1, the J call TRBJ2-1; 9 bases fit TRBD1. Trimming took 1 base from V and 7 from J; bases not matched to a gene: 8. The CDR3 totals 16 residues. Germline V gene sequence: CDR1 SGHAT, CDR2 FQDESV (reference sequence). CDR3 DNA sequence: TGTGCCAGCAGCTTAGTCGGGACAGGGTTGGAGAATGAGCAGTTCTTC. Translating gives CASSLVGTGLENEQFF.